The following is a T cell receptor (beta chain) sequence with its context. Antigen specificity is unknown. The data are from a study of CD8+ T cells in alopecia areata. Study conclusions and caveats: Researchers report lesional scalp, most notably alopecia totalis/universalis, outstripped normal scalp in clonality.

Reverse transcribed after extraction, RNA yielded cDNA as the sequencing template. Clones were sequenced by immunoSEQ multiplex PCR, and TCRdb holds only the in-frame ones, with some missing. Of more than 90,000 clones detected, 30% to 40% appear once; the ten largest clones hold approximately 3.1%. Germline V gene data show CDR1 as SQVTM and CDR2 as ANQGSEA. Trimming stripped 6 bases from V and 6 bases from J, with 10 bases between. The CDR3 is 11 residues long. The chain carries TRBV29-1 and TRBJ2-3; D unresolved. This clonotype was sampled from a human donor with alopecia areata. The sample taken for sequencing was CD4+ T cells sorted from blood. Here the CDR3 DNA reads TGCAGCGTCTCACCCGGCGATACGCAGTATTTT. Protein sequence: CSVSPGDTQYF.